This paragraph covers one T cell receptor beta chain sequence. The CDR3 extends over 12 amino acids. V dropped 2 bases and J dropped 2 bases, with 6 bases sitting between them. Germline assignment: CDR1 GTSNPN and CDR2 SVGIG (reference sequence). Participants reported their clinical history, and cohort assignment relied on those reports. This sample is part of a study of blood T cell repertoires in COVID-19. Across the whole study: Symptom resolution, clearance, or two negative PCRs marked the recovered donors of Cohort 3. The United States, Italy and Spain provided the acute and convalescent COVID-19 samples.

Sequenced by immunoSEQ multiplex PCR; TCRdb stores in-frame clones only, minus some. Counted here are some 330,000 clones, over 75% occurring once; the ten biggest clones make up 1.5% to 2.5%. Sequenced material: PBMCs or T cells enriched from blood (not recorded which). The gene calls are TRBV30 and TRBJ1-2, with D possibly being TRBD1 (6 bases). This TCR came from a man aged 40-55 years in a cohort exposed to, infected with or recovered from COVID-19 (not recorded which). CDR3 region: CAWSTGNYGYTF. The CDR3 DNA reads as TGTGCCTGGAGTACAGGGAACTATGGCTACACCTTC.